This TCR beta chain appears in the sequencing data of a study of blood T cells in healthy people across ages. Broader study findings: Strong correlation was found linking TCR beta diversity to naive T cell percentage. With age, beta diversity per million T cells declined roughly linearly, significantly by 40.

A second PCR, run for about 7 to 11 cycles, used a sample-barcoded 5' primer plus a J-beta primer mix. All cDNA molecules were each tagged by a template-switch adaptor with 12 random nucleotides. Every sample gave at least 2.5 million paired-end reads containing CDR3. TCRdb fed the 5' RACE reads into MiXCR, producing one record per CDR3 protein. The sample has fewer than 1,000,000 distinct CDR3 sequences, roughly 44% seen once. As for this clonotype: Its target is not known. The germline gene is not matched at one end of the junction; a read error may be the cause.

The CDR3 has 14 amino acids. Per the germline V gene, CDR1 is ENHRY and CDR2 is SYGVKD. The chain couples TRBV10-3 to TRBJ1-2; tentative D call: TRBD1 (5 bases). This receptor was obtained from a man aged 55 to 70 in good health. Sequenced input: blood. CDR3 sequence (DNA): TGTACCATCTTACCGGGACCCACAAACTATGGCTACACCTTC. Encoded protein: CTILPGPTNYGYTF.